These 4 T cell receptor beta chains share one sample of origin, sequenced in a study of human T cells and chemical hapten exposure. The time point was: patch test 1, 2 weeks after DPC sensitization. As to treatment: therapeutic diphenylcyclopropenone sensitization with weekly scalp DPC. MiXCR, applied by TCRdb to the RACE reads, yields one record per CDR3 protein. The sample includes about 360,000 distinct CDR3 sequences, more than 4.5% seen only once; the top ten take 2% to 2.5%. Sequenced material: whole blood, taken in connection with sensitization to the hapten diphenylcyclopropenone (DPC). These receptors all stem from a woman aged 50 to 60 with alopecia areata. Some clones in this sample may be carry-over from other donors' samples.

This chain links TRBV11-2 with TRBJ2-3; TRBD1 aligns across 9 bases. Losses at the gene ends were 4 bases for V and 5 bases for J; bases not matched to a gene: 10. The CDR3 has 16 residues. The germline V gene encodes CDR1 SGHAT and CDR2 FQNNGV. The CDR3 bases are TGTGCCAGCAGCTACGGGACAGGGATCGGTGAAGATACGCAGTATTTT. This gives the protein CASSYGTGIGEDTQYF.

The chain has TRBV5-4 and TRBJ1-2; 8 positions match TRBD1. Trimming cost V 2 bases and J 2 bases; bases outside gene matches: 2. This CDR3 has 14 amino acids. Germline CDR1 is SGHNT and CDR2 is YYREEE (reference sequence). The CDR3 DNA is TGTGCCAGCAGCTTCAGGGGGCCAAACTATGGCTACACCTTC. It codes for CASSFRGPNYGYTF.

In its sample, this clonotype was seen many times. The J gene is TRBJ1-2, the V gene TRBV18; 7 bases are a match to TRBD1. The CDR3 is 15 residues long. In germline, CDR1 is KGHSH, CDR2 LQKENI. The J segment lost 4 bases and the V segment lost 6 bases, leaving 11 bases of the junction unmatched. The CDR3 here is CASSQGQATFYGYTF. The CDR3 coding sequence is TGTGCCAGCTCGCAAGGACAGGCCACCTTCTATGGCTACACCTTC.

The sample holds many counts of this clonotype. The chain has TRBV14 and TRBJ1-3, with a possible D match to TRBD1 (5 bases). Trimming left V 3 bases short and J 2 bases short, with 8 bases between. This CDR3 is 14 amino acids long. Germline CDR1 and CDR2: SGHDN and FVKESK. CDR3 in DNA: TGTGCCAGCAGCCACCAGGGAGCTGGAAACACCATATATTTT. Residues: CASSHQGAGNTIYF.